This TCR beta chain is from a study of response to subunit inactivated influenza vaccine. MiXCR was run by TCRdb on the RT-PCR reads, yielding one entry per CDR3 protein. The table has around 580,000 distinct CDR3 sequences, about 15% seen once; the top ten hold 11%. The germline V gene encodes CDR1 DFQATT and CDR2 SNEGSKA (reference sequence). V shed 3 bases and J shed 7 bases, with 19 bases lying between them. The CDR3 is 15 amino acids. This clonotype was obtained from a man in his fifties or sixties who received an inactivated influenza vaccine. This specimen was PBMCs from blood, taken less than 13 days after vaccination. The chain joins TRBV20-1 to TRBJ1-5; TRBD1 is a possible D gene (6 bases). CDR3 sequence reads: CSASPTGGGGQPQHF. The CDR3 bases are TGCAGTGCTAGCCCCACTGGGGGGGGCGGGCAGCCCCAGCATTTT.